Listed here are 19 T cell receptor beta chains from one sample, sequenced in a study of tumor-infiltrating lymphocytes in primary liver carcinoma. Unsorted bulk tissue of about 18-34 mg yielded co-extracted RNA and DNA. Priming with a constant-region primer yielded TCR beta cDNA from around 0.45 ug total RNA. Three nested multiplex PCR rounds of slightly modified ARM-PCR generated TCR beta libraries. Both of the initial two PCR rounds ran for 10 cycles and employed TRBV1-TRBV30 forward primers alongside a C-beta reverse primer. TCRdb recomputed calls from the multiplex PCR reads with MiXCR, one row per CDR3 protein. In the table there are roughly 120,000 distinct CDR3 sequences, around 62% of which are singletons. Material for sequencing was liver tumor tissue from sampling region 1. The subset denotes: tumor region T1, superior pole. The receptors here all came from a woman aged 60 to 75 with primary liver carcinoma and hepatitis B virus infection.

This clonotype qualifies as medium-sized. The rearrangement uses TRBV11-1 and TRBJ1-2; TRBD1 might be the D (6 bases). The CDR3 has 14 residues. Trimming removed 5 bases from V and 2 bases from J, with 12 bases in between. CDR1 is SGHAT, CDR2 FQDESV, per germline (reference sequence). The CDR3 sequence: CASSQGQTNYGYTF. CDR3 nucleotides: TGTGCCAGCAGCCAAGGACAGACCAACTATGGCTACACCTTC.

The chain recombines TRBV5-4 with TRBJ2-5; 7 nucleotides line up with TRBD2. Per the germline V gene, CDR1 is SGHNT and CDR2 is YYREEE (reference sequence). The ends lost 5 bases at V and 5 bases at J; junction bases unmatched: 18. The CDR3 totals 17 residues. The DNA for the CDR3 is TGTGCCAGCAGTTTGACAAGGACTGGCGGGAGCATCGAGACCCAGTACTTC. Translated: CASSLTRTGGSIETQYF.

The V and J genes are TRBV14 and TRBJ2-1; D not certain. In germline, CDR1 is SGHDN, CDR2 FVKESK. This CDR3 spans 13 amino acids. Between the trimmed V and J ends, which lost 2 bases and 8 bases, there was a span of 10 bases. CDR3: CASSQYKGDEQFF. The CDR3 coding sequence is TGTGCCAGCAGCCAATACAAGGGCGATGAGCAGTTCTTC.

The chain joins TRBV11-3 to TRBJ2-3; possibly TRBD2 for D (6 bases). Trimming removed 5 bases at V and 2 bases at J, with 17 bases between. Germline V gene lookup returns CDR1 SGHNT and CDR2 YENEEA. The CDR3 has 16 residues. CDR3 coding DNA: TGTGCCAGCAGCCGGACTAATGGGAGCTTCACAGATACGCAGTATTTT. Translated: CASSRTNGSFTDTQYF. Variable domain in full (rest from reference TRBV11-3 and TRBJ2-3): EAGVVQSPRYKIIEKKQPVAFWCNPISGHNTLYWYLQNLGQGPELLIRYENEEAVDDSQLPKDRFSAERLKGVDSTLKIQPAELGDSAVYLCASSRTNGSFTDTQYFGPGTRLTVL.

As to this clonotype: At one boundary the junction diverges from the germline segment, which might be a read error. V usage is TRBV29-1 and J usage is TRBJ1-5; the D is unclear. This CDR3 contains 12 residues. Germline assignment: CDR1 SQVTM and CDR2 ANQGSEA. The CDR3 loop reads CSVETSSQPRHF. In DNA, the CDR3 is TGCAGCGTTGAGACCTCTTCTCAGCCCCGGCATTTT. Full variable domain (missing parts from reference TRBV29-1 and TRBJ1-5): SAVISQKPSRDICQRGTSLTIQCQVDSQVTMMFWYRQQPGQSLTLIATANQGSEATYESGFVIDKFPISRPNLTFSTLTVSNMSPEDSSIYLCSVETSSQPRHFGDGTRLSIL.

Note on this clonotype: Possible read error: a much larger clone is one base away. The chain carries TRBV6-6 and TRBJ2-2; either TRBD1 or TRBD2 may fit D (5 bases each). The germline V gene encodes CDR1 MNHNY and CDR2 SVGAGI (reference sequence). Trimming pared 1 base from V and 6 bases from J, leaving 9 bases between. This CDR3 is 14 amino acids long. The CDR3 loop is CASSYYWGSGELFF. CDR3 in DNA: TGTGCCAGCAGTTACTACTGGGGGTCCGGGGAGCTGTTTTTT.

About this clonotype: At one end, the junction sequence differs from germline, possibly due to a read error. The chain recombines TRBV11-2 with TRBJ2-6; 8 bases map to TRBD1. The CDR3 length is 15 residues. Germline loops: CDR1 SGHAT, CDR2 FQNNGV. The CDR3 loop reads CASSSRGLGANLLTF. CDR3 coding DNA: TGCGCCAGCAGCTCCAGGGGGCTCGGGGCCAACCTCCTGACTTTC.

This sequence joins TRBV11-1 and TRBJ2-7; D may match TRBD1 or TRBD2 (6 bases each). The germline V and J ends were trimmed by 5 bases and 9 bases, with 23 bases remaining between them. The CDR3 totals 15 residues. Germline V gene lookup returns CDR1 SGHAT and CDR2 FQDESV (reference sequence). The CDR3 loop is CASSPRTAGLLGQYF. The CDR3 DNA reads TGTGCCAGCAGCCCTAGGACAGCAGGACTACTCGGGCAGTACTTC.

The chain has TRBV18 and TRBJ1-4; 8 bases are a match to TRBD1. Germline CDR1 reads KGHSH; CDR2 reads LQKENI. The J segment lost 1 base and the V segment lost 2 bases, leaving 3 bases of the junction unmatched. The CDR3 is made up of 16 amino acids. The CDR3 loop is CASSPGQGLTNEKLFF. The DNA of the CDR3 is TGTGCCAGCTCACCAGGACAGGGCCTAACTAATGAAAAACTGTTTTTT.

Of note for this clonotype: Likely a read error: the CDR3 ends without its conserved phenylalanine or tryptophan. The chain's CDR3 is CASSQVISRYEQYI. In DNA form, the CDR3 reads TGCGCCAGCAGCCAAGTAATCTCTCGCTACGAGCAGTACATC. V is TRBV4-1 and J is TRBJ2-7; D gene uncertain. The ends were cut back, 1 base at V and 3 bases at J, with 10 bases in the middle. Germline V lookup: CDR1 MGHRA, CDR2 YSYEKL. The CDR3 contains 14 residues.

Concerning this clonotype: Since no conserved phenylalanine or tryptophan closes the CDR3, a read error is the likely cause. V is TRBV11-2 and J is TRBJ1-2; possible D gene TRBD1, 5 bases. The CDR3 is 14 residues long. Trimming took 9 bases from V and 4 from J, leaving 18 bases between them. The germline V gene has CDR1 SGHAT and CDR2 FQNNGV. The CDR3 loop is CARRRGGSSYGYTL. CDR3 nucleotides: TGTGCCAGGCGCCGGGGCGGGAGCTCCTATGGCTACACCCTC.

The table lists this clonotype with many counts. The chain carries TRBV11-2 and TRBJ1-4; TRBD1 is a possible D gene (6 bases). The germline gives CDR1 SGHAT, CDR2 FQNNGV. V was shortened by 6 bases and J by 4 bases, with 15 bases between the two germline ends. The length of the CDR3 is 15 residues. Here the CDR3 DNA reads TGTGCCAGCAGATCAGGGGCAGGGAATAATGAAAAACTGTTTTTT. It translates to CASRSGAGNNEKLFF.

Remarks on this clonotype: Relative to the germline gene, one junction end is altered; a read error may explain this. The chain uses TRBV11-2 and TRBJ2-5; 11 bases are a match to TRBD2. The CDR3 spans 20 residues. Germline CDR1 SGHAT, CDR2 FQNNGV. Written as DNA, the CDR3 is TGTGCCAGCTGCTTAGGGGGACTAGCGGTACCCCTCACCTTCCATGAGACCCAATACTTC. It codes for CASCLGGLAVPLTFHETQYF.

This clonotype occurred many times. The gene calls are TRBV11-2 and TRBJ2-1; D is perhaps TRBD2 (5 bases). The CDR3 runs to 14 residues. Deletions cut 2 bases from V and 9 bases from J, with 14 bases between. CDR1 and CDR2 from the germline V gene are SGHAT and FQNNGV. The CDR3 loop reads CASSLLRDTGEQFF. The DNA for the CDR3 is TGTGCCAGCAGCTTACTCCGGGATACGGGTGAGCAGTTCTTC.

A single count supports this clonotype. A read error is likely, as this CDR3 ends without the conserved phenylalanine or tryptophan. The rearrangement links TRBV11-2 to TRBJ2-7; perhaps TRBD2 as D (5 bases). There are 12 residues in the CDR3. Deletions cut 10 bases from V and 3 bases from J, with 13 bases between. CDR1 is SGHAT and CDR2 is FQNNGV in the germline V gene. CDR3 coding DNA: TGTGCCAACACGCCTGGAGGCTACGAGCAGTACCTC. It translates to CANTPGGYEQYL.

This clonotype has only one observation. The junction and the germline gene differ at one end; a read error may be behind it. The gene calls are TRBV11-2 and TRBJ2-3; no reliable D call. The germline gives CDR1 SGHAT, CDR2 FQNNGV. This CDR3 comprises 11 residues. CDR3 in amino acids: CAGSSLDTQYF. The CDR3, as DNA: TGTGCCGGCAGTTCATTAGATACACAGTATTTT.

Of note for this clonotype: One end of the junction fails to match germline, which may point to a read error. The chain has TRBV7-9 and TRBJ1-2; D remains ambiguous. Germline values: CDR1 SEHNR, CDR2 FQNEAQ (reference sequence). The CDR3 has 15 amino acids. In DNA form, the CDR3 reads TGTGCCAGCAGCTTAGTTACTAGACTGGAATATGGCTACACATTC. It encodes CASSLVTRLEYGYTF.

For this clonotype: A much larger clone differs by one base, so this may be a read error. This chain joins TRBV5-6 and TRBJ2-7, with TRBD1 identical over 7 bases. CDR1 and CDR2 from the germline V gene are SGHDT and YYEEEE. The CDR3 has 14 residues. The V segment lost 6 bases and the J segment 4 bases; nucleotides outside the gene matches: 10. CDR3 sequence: CASKEQGSLYEQYF. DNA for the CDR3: TGTGCCAGCAAGGAACAGGGGAGCTTGTACGAGCAGTACTTC.

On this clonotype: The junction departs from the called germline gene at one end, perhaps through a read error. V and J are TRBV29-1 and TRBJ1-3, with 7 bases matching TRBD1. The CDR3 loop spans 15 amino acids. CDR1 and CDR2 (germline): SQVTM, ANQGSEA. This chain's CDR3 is CGVVPRQGSGNTTYF. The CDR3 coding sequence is TGCGGCGTTGTTCCTAGACAGGGTTCTGGAAACACCACATATTTT.